This T cell receptor beta chain was documented in a study of cytomegalovirus exposure and HLA in healthy donors. On the study more broadly: T cells numbering 150 million to 200 million yielded some 100 million unique TCR beta sequences in an earlier analysis.

Both 60 Vbeta primers and 13 Jbeta primers went into the PCR. Repertoires were generated with immunoSEQ multiplex PCR, while TCRdb's copy carries only in-frame clones and drops some. Counted here are under 90,000 clones, roughly 80% occurring once; the ten biggest clones make up 5.5% to 8.5%. In the case of this clone: The target antigen is unknown.

Findings and limits, study-wide: About 150 TCR beta chains were listed as cytomegalovirus-associated. Among the sequence variants, a highly shared cluster was likely an artifact of sequencing. Across donors, presence/absence analyses took sequencing depth to be roughly uniform.

Input material: PBMCs. This TCR came from a woman between 40 and 50 years old in good health and CMV-seronegative.

The CDR3 here is CAISAGGGDRAGEKLFF. CDR3 DNA sequence: TGTGCCATCAGTGCCGGAGGAGGGGACAGGGCGGGCGAAAAACTGTTTTTT. The genes are TRBV10-3 and TRBJ1-4, with TRBD1 identical over 9 bases. Trimming cost V 4 bases and J 8 bases; bases outside gene matches: 14. This CDR3 has 17 amino acids. Germline V gives CDR1 ENHRY, CDR2 SYGVKD.